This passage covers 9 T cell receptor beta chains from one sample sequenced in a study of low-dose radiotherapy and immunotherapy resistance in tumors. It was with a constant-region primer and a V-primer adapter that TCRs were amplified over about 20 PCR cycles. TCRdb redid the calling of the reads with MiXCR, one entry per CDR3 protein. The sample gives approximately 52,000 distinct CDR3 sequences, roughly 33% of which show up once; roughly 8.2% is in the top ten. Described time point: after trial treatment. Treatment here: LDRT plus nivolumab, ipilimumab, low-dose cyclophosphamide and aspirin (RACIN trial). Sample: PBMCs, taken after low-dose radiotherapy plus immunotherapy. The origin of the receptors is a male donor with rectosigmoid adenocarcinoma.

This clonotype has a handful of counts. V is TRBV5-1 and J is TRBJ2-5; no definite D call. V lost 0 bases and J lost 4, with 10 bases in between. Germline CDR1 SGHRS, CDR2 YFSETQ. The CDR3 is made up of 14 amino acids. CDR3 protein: CASSLATSRETQYF. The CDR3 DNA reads TGCGCCAGCAGCTTGGCGACCAGTAGAGAGACCCAGTACTTC.

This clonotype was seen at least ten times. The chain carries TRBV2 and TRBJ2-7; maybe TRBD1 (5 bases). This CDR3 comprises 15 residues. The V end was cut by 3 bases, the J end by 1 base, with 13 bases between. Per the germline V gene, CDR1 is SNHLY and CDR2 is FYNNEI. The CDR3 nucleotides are TGTGCCAGCAGTGATCCCGGCCGGACATCCTACGAGCAGTACTTC. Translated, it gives CASSDPGRTSYEQYF.

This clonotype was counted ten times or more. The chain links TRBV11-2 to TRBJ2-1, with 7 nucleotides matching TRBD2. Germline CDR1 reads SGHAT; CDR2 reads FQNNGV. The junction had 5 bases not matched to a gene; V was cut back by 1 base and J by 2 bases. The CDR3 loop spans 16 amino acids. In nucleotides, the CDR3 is TGTGCCAGCAGCTTAGGCGGGAGTGGGGCCTACAATGAGCAGTTCTTC. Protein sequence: CASSLGGSGAYNEQFF. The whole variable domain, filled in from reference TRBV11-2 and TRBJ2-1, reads EAGVAQSPRYKIIEKRQSVAFWCNPISGHATLYWYQQILGQGPKLLIQFQNNGVVDDSQLPKDRFSAERLKGVDSTLKIQPAKLEDSAVYLCASSLGGSGAYNEQFFGPGTRLTVL.

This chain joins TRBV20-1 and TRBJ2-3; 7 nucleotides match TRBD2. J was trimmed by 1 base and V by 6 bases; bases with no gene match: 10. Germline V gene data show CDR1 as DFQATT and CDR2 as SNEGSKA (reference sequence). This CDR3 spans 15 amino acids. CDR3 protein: CSAQGGLDGTDTQYF. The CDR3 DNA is TGCAGTGCCCAAGGTGGACTAGATGGCACAGATACGCAGTATTTT.

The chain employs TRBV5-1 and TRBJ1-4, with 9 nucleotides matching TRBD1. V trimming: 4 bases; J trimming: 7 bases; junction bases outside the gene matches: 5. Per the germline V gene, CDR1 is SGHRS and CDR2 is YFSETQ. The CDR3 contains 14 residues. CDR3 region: CASSQGQGFEKLFF. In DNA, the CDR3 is TGCGCCAGCAGCCAGGGACAGGGCTTTGAAAAACTGTTTTTT.

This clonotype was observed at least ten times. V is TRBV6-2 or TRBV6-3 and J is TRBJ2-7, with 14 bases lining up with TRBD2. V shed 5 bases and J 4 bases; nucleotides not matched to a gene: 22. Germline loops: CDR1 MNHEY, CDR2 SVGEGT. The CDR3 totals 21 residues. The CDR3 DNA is TGTGCCAGCAGTAGACGAGCCGGGACTAGCGGGGGTGCAATCACGGGATACGAGCAGTACTTC. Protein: CASSRRAGTSGGAITGYEQYF.

CDR3 in DNA: TGTGCCAGTAGTACTGGACTAGCGGCCGTCCGAACCTACGAGCAGTACTTC. Residues: CASSTGLAAVRTYEQYF. V is TRBV19 and J is TRBJ2-7, with 10 bases fitting TRBD2. Per germline, CDR1 LNHDA and CDR2 SQIVND (reference sequence). The CDR3 consists of 17 residues. Trimming cost V 4 bases and J 2 bases; bases outside gene matches: 11.

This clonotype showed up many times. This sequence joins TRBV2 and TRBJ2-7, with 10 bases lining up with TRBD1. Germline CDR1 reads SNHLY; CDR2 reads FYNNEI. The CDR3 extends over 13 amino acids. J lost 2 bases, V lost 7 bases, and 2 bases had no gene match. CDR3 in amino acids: CASTGTGAYEQYF. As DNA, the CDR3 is TGTGCCAGCACCGGGACAGGGGCCTACGAGCAGTACTTC.

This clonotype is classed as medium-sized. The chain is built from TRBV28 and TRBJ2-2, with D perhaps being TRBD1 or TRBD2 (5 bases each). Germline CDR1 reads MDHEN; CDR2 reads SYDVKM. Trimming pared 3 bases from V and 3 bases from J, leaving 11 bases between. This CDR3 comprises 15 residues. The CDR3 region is CASSLGTKDTGELFF. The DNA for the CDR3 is TGTGCCAGCAGTTTGGGGACGAAGGACACCGGGGAGCTGTTTTTT.